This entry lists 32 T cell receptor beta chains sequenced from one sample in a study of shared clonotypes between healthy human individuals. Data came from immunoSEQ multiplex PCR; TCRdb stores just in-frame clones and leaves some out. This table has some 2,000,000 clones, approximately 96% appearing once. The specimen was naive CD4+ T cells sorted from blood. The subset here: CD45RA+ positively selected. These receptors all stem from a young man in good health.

DNA of the CDR3: TGTGCCAGCAACTTGGGGGCGAACACTGAAGCTTTCTTT. It encodes CASNLGANTEAFF. This chain joins TRBV6-1 and TRBJ1-1, with D possibly matching TRBD1 (6 bases). Trimming cost V 7 bases and J 1 base, with 10 bases left between them. Germline lookup yields CDR1 MNHNS and CDR2 SASEGT. This CDR3 is 13 amino acids long.

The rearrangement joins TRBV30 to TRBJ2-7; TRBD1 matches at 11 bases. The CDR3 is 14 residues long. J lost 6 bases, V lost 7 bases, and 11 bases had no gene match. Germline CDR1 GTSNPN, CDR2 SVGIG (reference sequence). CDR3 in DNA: TGTGCCTCAAGCCCGGGACAGGGGGGCCCCGAGCAGTACTTC. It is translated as CASSPGQGGPEQYF.

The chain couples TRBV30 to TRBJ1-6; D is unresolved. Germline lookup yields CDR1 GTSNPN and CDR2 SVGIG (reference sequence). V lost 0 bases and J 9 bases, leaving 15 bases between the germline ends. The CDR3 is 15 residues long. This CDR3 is CAWSVSRGRLSPLHF. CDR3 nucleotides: TGTGCCTGGAGTGTAAGTCGTGGCCGACTTTCACCCCTCCACTTT. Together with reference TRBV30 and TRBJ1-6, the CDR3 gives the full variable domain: SQTIHQWPATLVQPVGSPLSLECTVEGTSNPNLYWYRQAAGRGLQLLFYSVGIGQISSEVPQNLSASRPQDRQFILSSKKLLLSDSGFYLCAWSVSRGRLSPLHFGNGTRLTVT.

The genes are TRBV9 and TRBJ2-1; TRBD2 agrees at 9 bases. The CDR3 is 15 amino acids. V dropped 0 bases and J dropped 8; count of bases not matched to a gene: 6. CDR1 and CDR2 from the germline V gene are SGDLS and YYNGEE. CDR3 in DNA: TGTGCCAGCAGCGTAGACGCGGGGGGGCCGGATGAGCAGTTCTTC. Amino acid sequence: CASSVDAGGPDEQFF.

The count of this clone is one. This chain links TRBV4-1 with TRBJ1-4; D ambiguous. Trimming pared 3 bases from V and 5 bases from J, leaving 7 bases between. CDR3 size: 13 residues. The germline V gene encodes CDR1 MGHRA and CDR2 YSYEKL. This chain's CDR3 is CASSQQENEKLFF. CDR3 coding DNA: TGCGCCAGCAGCCAGCAAGAAAATGAAAAACTGTTTTTT.

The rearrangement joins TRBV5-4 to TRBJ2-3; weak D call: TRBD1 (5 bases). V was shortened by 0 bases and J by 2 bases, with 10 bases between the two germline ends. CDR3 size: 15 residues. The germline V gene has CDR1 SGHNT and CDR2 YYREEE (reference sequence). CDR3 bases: TGTGCCAGCAGCTTGGATGGGGCTACCACAGATACGCAGTATTTT. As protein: CASSLDGATTDTQYF.

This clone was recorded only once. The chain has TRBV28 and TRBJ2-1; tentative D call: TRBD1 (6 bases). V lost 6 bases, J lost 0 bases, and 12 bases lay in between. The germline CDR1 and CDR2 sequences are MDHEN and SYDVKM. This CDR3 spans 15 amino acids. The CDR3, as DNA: TGTGCCAGCAGCTCAGGGGTTAGCTCCTACAATGAGCAGTTCTTC. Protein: CASSSGVSSYNEQFF.

CDR3 loop: CASSQRGQEKLFF. The CDR3 nucleotides read TGCGCCAGCAGTCAGAGGGGTCAGGAAAAACTGTTTTTT. This chain links TRBV23-1 with TRBJ1-4; the D gene is possibly TRBD1 (5 bases). TRBV23-1 is classed as an ORF, of uncertain function. The V end lost 3 bases, the J end lost 8 bases, and 10 bases lay between the germline ends. The CDR3 contains 13 residues.

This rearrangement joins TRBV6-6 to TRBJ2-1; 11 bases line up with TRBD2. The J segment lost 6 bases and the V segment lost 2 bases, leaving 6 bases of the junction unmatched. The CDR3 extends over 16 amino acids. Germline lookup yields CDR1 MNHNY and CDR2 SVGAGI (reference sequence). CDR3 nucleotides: TGTGCCAGCAGTTACCAACTAGCGGGAGTCGGCAATGAGCAGTTCTTC. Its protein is CASSYQLAGVGNEQFF.

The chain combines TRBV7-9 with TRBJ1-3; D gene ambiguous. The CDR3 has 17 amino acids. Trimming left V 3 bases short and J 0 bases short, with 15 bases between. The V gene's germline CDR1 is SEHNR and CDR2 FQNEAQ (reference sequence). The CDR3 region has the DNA TGTGCCAGCAGCTTGGGGAACAGACTCCCCTCTGGAAACACCATATATTTT. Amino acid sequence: CASSLGNRLPSGNTIYF.

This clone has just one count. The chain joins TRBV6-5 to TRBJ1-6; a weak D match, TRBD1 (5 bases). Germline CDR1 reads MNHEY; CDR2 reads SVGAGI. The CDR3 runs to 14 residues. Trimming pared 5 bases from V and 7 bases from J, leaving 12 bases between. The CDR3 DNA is TGTGCCAGCAGTCTCGGACACGGAAATTCACCCCTCCACTTT. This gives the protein CASSLGHGNSPLHF.

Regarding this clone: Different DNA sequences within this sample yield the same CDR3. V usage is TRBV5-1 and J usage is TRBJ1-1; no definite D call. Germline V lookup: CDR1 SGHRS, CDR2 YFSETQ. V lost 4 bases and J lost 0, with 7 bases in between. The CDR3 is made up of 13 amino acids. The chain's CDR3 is CASSADMNTEAFF. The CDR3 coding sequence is TGCGCCAGCAGCGCCGATATGAACACTGAAGCTTTCTTT.

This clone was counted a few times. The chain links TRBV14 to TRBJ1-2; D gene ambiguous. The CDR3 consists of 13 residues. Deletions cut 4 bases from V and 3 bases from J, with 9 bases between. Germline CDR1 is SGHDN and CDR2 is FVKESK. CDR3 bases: TGTGCCAGCAGCCCGAACATATACTATGGCTACACCTTC. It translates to CASSPNIYYGYTF.

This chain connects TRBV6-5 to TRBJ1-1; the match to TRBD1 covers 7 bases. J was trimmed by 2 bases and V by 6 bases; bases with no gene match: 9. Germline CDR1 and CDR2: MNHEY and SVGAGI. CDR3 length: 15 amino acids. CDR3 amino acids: CASSRPGQLNTEAFF. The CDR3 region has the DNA TGTGCCAGCAGCCGCCCGGGACAGCTCAACACTGAAGCTTTCTTT.

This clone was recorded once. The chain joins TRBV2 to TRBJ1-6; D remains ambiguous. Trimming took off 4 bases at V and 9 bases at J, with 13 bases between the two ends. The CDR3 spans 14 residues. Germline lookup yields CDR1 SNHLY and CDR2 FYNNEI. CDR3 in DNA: TGTGCCAGCAGTGGCCGAACACGGGGTTCACCCCTCCACTTT. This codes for CASSGRTRGSPLHF.

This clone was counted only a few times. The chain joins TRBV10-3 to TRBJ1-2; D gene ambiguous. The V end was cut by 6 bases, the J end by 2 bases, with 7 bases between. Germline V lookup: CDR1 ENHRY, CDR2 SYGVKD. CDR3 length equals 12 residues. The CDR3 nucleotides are TGTGCCATCAGGGACGGGAACTATGGCTACACCTTC. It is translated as CAIRDGNYGYTF.

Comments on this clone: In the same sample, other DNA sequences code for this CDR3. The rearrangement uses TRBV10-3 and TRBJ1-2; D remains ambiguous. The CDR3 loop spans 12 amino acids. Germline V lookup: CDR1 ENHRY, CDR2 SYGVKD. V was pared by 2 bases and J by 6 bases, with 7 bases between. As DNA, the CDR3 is TGTGCCATCAGTGAGGGTGGAGATGGCTACACCTTC. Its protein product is CAISEGGDGYTF.

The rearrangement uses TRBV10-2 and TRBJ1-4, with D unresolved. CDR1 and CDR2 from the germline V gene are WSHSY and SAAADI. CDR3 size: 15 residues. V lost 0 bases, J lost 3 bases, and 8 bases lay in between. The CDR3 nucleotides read TGCGCCAGCAGTGAGTCGCGGAGTTCTAATGAAAAACTGTTTTTT. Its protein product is CASSESRSSNEKLFF.

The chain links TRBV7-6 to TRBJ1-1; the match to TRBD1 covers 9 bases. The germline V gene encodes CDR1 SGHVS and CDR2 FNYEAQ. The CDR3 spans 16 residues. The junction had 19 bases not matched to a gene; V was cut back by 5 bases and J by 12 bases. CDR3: CASSLGRDRESGSTFF. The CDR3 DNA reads TGTGCCAGCAGCCTAGGCCGGGACAGGGAGTCGGGGAGTACTTTCTTT.

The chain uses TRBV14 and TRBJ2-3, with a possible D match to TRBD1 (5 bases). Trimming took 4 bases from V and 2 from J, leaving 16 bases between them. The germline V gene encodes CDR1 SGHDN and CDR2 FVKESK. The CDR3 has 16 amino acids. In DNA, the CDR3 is TGTGCCAGCAGCCTAAGCGCCCCAGGGTCCACAGATACGCAGTATTTT. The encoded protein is CASSLSAPGSTDTQYF.

CDR3 DNA: TGTGCCAGTTCCCCCCGGGGGGGCCCTACAGATACGCAGTATTTT. It yields the protein CASSPRGGPTDTQYF. The gene calls are TRBV21-1 and TRBJ2-3; TRBD2, as called in the table, went unchecked against the DNA. TRBV21-1 is shown as a pseudogene. The CDR3 has 15 residues.

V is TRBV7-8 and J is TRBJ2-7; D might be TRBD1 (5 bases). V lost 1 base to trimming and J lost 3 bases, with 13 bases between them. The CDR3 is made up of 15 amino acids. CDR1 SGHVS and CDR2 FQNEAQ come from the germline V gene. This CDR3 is CASSLGSGWFYEQYF. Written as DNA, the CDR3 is TGTGCCAGCAGCTTAGGGTCAGGGTGGTTCTACGAGCAGTACTTC.

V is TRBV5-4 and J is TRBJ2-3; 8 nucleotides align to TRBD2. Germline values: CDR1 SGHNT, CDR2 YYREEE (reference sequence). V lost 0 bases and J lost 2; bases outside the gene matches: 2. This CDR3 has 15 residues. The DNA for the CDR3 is TGTGCCAGCAGCTTGGCTAGCGGGCACACAGATACGCAGTATTTT. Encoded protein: CASSLASGHTDTQYF.

The chain's CDR3 is CSVVPLAAGETQYF. The CDR3 nucleotides are TGCAGCGTTGTACCACTAGCGGCAGGGGAGACCCAGTACTTC. V and J are TRBV29-1 and TRBJ2-5, with 8 bases that match TRBD2. The CDR3 consists of 14 residues. J lost 5 bases, V lost 4 bases, and 9 bases had no gene match. In germline, CDR1 is SQVTM, CDR2 ANQGSEA.

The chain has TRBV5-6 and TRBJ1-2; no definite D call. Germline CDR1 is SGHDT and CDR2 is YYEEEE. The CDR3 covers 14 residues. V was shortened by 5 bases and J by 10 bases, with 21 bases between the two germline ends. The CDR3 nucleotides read TGTGCCAGCAGGGGAGGAGGGCTTAGTATTGACTACACCTTC. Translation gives CASRGGGLSIDYTF.

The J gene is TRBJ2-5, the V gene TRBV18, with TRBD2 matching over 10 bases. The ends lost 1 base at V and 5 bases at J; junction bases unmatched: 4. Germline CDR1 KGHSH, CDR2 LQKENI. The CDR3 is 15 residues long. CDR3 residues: CASSPRTSGIETQYF. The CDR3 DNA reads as TGTGCCAGCTCACCACGGACTAGCGGAATCGAGACCCAGTACTTC. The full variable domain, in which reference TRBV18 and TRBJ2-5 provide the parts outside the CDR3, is NAGVMQNPRHLVRRRGQEARLRCSPMKGHSHVYWYRQLPEEGLKFMVYLQKENIIDESGMPKERFSAEFPKEGPSILRIQQVVRGDSAAYFCASSPRTSGIETQYFGPGTRLLVL.

The CDR3, as DNA: TGTGCCAGCTCACCACCAAAAGCCGAGAGCACAGATACGCAGTATTTT. It is translated as CASSPPKAESTDTQYF. J is TRBJ2-3 and V is TRBV18; D is uncertain. Per germline, CDR1 KGHSH and CDR2 LQKENI. CDR3 size: 16 residues. Trimming stripped 0 bases from V and 0 bases from J, with 10 bases between.

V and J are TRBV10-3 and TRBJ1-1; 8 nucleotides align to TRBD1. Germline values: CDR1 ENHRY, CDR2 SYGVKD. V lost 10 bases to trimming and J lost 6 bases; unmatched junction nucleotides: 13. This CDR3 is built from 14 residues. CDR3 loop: CASGQGVGFAEAFF. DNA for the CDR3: TGTGCCAGCGGACAGGGAGTGGGGTTCGCTGAAGCTTTCTTT.

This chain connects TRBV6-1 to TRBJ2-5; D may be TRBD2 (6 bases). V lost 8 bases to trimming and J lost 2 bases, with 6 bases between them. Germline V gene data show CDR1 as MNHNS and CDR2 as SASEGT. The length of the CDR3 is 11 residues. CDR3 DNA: TGTGCCAGCGGGAGGCAAGAGACCCAGTACTTC. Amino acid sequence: CASGRQETQYF.

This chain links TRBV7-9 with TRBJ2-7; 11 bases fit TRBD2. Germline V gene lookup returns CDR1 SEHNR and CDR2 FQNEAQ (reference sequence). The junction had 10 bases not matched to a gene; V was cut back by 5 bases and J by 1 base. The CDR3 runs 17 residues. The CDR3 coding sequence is TGTGCCAGCAGCCCGGGGGGGACTAGCGGAATTTCCTACGAGCAGTACTTC. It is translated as CASSPGGTSGISYEQYF.

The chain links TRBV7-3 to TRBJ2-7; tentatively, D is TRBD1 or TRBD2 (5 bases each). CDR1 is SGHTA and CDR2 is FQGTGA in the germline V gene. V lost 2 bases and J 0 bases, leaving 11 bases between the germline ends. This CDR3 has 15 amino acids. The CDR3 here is CASSLEAGSSYEQYF. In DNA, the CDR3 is TGTGCCAGCAGCTTAGAGGCAGGGAGCTCCTACGAGCAGTACTTC.

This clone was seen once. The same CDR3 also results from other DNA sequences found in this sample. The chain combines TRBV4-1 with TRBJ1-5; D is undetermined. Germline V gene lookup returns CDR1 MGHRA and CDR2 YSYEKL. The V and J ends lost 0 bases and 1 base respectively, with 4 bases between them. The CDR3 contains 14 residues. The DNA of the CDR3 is TGCGCCAGCAGCCAAGAAAGCAGCAATCAGCCCCAGCATTTT. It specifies CASSQESSNQPQHF.